The 26 T cell receptor beta chains given below trace back to one sample, sequenced in a study of blood T cell repertoires in COVID-19. Produced via immunoSEQ multiplex PCR; TCRdb's table is partial and in-frame only. The data show approximately 69,000 clones, roughly 88% seen once. Specimen: peripheral blood. The source of these receptors is a man aged 45 to 65 with acute or convalescent COVID-19.

This clone has a single count. V and J are TRBV9 and TRBJ1-2; D perhaps matches TRBD1 (5 bases). Germline V gene data show CDR1 as SGDLS and CDR2 as YYNGEE. This CDR3 spans 16 amino acids. Trimming removed 4 bases from V and 4 bases from J, with 20 bases in between. The CDR3 here is CASSPLGGAASYGYTF. As DNA, the CDR3 is TGTGCCAGCAGCCCCCTTGGTGGGGCCGCATCCTATGGCTACACCTTC.

The CDR3 is CASSLGEGEYGYTF. The CDR3 DNA reads as TGCGCCAGCAGCTTGGGAGAGGGGGAGTATGGCTACACCTTC. This chain uses TRBV5-1 with TRBJ1-2, with D possibly being TRBD1 (6 bases). The CDR3 covers 14 residues. Germline V gene data show CDR1 as SGHRS and CDR2 as YFSETQ. V dropped 0 bases and J dropped 5 bases, with 11 bases sitting between them.

The chain has TRBV19 and TRBJ1-2; 9 bases align to TRBD1. The V segment lost 5 bases and the J segment 4 bases; nucleotides outside the gene matches: 5. The CDR3 consists of 14 residues. CDR1 and CDR2 from the germline V gene are LNHDA and SQIVND (reference sequence). Here the CDR3 reads CASSRTGGVYGYTF. DNA of the CDR3: TGTGCCAGTAGTCGTACAGGGGGCGTCTATGGCTACACCTTC.

CDR3 residues: CASSGQSEGTDTQYF. DNA of the CDR3: TGTGCCAGCAGCGGACAATCAGAGGGCACAGATACGCAGTATTTT. The chain is built from TRBV2 and TRBJ2-3, with D possibly matching TRBD1 (5 bases). CDR1 and CDR2 (germline): SNHLY, FYNNEI. The germline V and J ends were trimmed by 6 bases and 1 base, with 14 bases remaining between them. CDR3 length: 15 residues.

V is TRBV5-4 and J is TRBJ2-5; 9 bases agree with TRBD2. J was trimmed by 1 base and V by 2 bases; bases with no gene match: 6. There are 16 residues in the CDR3. Germline CDR1 and CDR2: SGHNT and YYREEE (reference sequence). The CDR3 protein is CASSFGLARLQETQYF. CDR3 DNA: TGTGCCAGCAGCTTCGGACTAGCGAGGCTCCAAGAGACCCAGTACTTC.

The chain employs TRBV4-1 and TRBJ1-2; D ambiguous. This CDR3 has 13 amino acids. Germline assignment: CDR1 MGHRA and CDR2 YSYEKL. The V and J ends lost 0 bases and 8 bases respectively, with 10 bases between them. CDR3 residues: CASSQDFASGYTF. CDR3 nucleotides: TGCGCCAGCAGCCAAGATTTTGCAAGCGGCTACACCTTC.

A single count supports this clone. V and J are TRBV11-2 and TRBJ2-3, with 8 bases aligning to TRBD2. The CDR3 covers 15 residues. Germline V gene data show CDR1 as SGHAT and CDR2 as FQNNGV. Unmatched junction bases numbered 8, after V lost 4 bases and J lost 5 bases. In DNA form, the CDR3 reads TGTGCCAGCAGCTCCGTTAGCGGGGAAGGAGATACGCAGTATTTT. Its translation is CASSSVSGEGDTQYF.

This clone is a singleton in its sample. V usage is TRBV11-2 and J usage is TRBJ1-1; 8 bases agree with TRBD1. The length of the CDR3 is 12 residues. Germline V CDR1 and CDR2: SGHAT, FQNNGV. With 1 base clipped from V and 8 bases from J, the junction kept 0 bases outside the gene matches. CDR3 DNA sequence: TGTGCCAGCAGCTTAGGGACAGGGGAAGCTTTCTTT. Translation: CASSLGTGEAFF.

The J gene is TRBJ2-1, the V gene TRBV5-4; D is uncertain. Germline-derived CDR1 and CDR2 are SGHNT and YYREEE (reference sequence). This CDR3 has 14 amino acids. Trimming cost V 0 bases and J 7 bases, with 11 bases left between them. The CDR3 DNA reads as TGTGCCAGCAGCTTGGATCTAGTTGGAAATGAGCAGTTCTTC. Protein: CASSLDLVGNEQFF.

This chain connects TRBV5-6 to TRBJ2-1; 8 nucleotides match TRBD2. The CDR3 extends over 16 amino acids. The germline CDR1 and CDR2 sequences are SGHDT and YYEEEE. J was trimmed by 7 bases and V by 4 bases; bases with no gene match: 13. CDR3 coding DNA: TGTGCCAGCAGCCGGCGGGCGTCGGGGGGGCTTAATGAGCAGTTCTTC. This encodes CASSRRASGGLNEQFF.

The CDR3 region is CASSESREPYGYTF. DNA for the CDR3: TGCGCCAGCAGTGAGTCGCGGGAACCCTATGGCTACACCTTC. This chain uses TRBV10-1 with TRBJ1-2, with D unclear. V was shortened by 0 bases and J by 4 bases, with 9 bases between the two germline ends. The CDR3 is made up of 14 amino acids. Per germline, CDR1 WNHNN and CDR2 SYGVQD (reference sequence).

This clone was counted a single time. The chain uses TRBV5-4 and TRBJ1-6; 7 nucleotides line up with TRBD1. Germline V CDR1 and CDR2: SGHNT, YYREEE (reference sequence). This CDR3 region has 15 residues. The J segment lost 6 bases and the V segment lost 5 bases, leaving 8 bases of the junction unmatched. The CDR3 DNA reads as TGTGCCAGCAGATATTCGGGACAGCTTAATTCACCCCTCCACTTT. It specifies CASRYSGQLNSPLHF.

The chain couples TRBV19 to TRBJ2-4, with D perhaps matching TRBD2 (6 bases). The V gene lost 7 bases and the J gene lost 0 bases, with 13 bases spanning the gap. CDR1 and CDR2 from the germline V gene are LNHDA and SQIVND (reference sequence). CDR3 length equals 15 residues. CDR3 sequence: CASTPGGLAKNIQYF. Written as DNA, the CDR3 is TGTGCCAGTACACCCGGGGGTCTAGCCAAAAACATTCAGTACTTC.

This rearrangement joins TRBV2 to TRBJ1-3, with D uncertain. Germline V gene sequence: CDR1 SNHLY, CDR2 FYNNEI. Between the trimmed V and J ends, which lost 6 bases and 1 base, there was a span of 10 bases. This CDR3 has 14 amino acids. For the CDR3, the DNA is TGTGCCAGCAGGGGCCCAGGATCTGGAAACACCATATATTTT. It encodes CASRGPGSGNTIYF.

The chain is built from TRBV5-1 and TRBJ2-3, with 7 nucleotides matching TRBD1. The trim removed 1 base at V and 0 bases at J, leaving 8 bases unmatched. The CDR3 has 17 amino acids. Germline V gene data show CDR1 as SGHRS and CDR2 as YFSETQ. The CDR3 loop is CASSLFTGAPSTDTQYF. Written as DNA, the CDR3 is TGCGCCAGCAGCTTGTTTACAGGGGCCCCGAGCACAGATACGCAGTATTTT.

The V and J genes are TRBV20-1 and TRBJ2-3; 9 nucleotides agree with TRBD2. The V and J ends lost 5 bases and 9 bases, in that order; junction bases with no gene match: 3. The CDR3 covers 11 residues. Germline V gene sequence: CDR1 DFQATT, CDR2 SNEGSKA (reference sequence). CDR3 protein: CSAGGGATQYF. The CDR3 nucleotides are TGCAGTGCTGGCGGGGGGGCAACGCAGTATTTT.

This clone has just a few counts. CDR3 DNA: TGTGCCAGCTCACCACGGGACGGAGGGAATTCACCCCTCCACTTT. Protein product: CASSPRDGGNSPLHF. V is TRBV18 and J is TRBJ1-6, with D possibly TRBD1 on 5 matching bases. The germline CDR1 and CDR2 sequences are KGHSH and LQKENI. The CDR3 sequence is 15 residues long. V was shortened by 1 base and J by 7 bases, with 11 bases between the two germline ends.

V usage is TRBV5-1 and J usage is TRBJ2-1, with D perhaps matching TRBD2 (5 bases). The germline V gene encodes CDR1 SGHRS and CDR2 YFSETQ. V lost 1 base and J lost 0, with 8 bases in between. The CDR3 totals 15 residues. The chain's CDR3 is CASSLNSGSYNEQFF. The CDR3 DNA reads as TGCGCCAGCAGCTTGAACAGCGGCTCCTACAATGAGCAGTTCTTC.

Only one count was recorded for this clone. The chain combines TRBV24-1 with TRBJ1-5; 7 bases agree with TRBD1. Germline V gene data show CDR1 as KGHDR and CDR2 as SFDVKD. J lost 3 bases, V lost 3 bases, and 4 bases had no gene match. This CDR3 has 15 amino acids. CDR3 coding DNA: TGTGCCACCAGTGATCCCGGGACAGTCAATCAGCCCCAGCATTTT. Translating gives CATSDPGTVNQPQHF.

The CDR3: CATASSLGGAYNEQFF. The CDR3 bases are TGTGCCACCGCTTCCTCCTTGGGGGGGGCCTACAATGAGCAGTTCTTC. The chain employs TRBV10-3 and TRBJ2-1, with 7 bases matching TRBD2. V gave up 10 bases and J gave up 2 bases; unmatched junction bases: 14. The CDR3 is made up of 16 amino acids. Germline-derived CDR1 and CDR2 are ENHRY and SYGVKD.

This clone has a single count. This chain connects TRBV14 to TRBJ2-7; 12 bases fit TRBD2. The CDR3 length is 13 residues. Germline CDR1 SGHDN, CDR2 FVKESK. Losses at the gene ends were 5 bases for V and 7 bases for J; bases not matched to a gene: 3. As DNA, the CDR3 is TGTGCCAGCAGCTCGACTAGCGGGGGAGAGCAGTACTTC. It translates to CASSSTSGGEQYF.

The chain joins TRBV19 to TRBJ1-2; 7 nucleotides align to TRBD1. The CDR3 consists of 15 residues. Per germline, CDR1 LNHDA and CDR2 SQIVND (reference sequence). V was pared by 6 bases and J by 4 bases, with 11 bases of the junction left unmatched. CDR3 coding DNA: TGTGCCAGTAGGGGACCAGGGGGGTTCCCCTATGGCTACACCTTC. Translating it yields CASRGPGGFPYGYTF.

The chain is built from TRBV9 and TRBJ1-1, with 7 positions matching TRBD1. In germline, CDR1 is SGDLS, CDR2 YYNGEE. V shed 0 bases and J 1 base; nucleotides not matched to a gene: 9. The CDR3 contains 17 residues. The CDR3 sequence is CASSVGDPGQANTEAFF. In DNA form, the CDR3 reads TGTGCCAGCAGCGTAGGAGACCCCGGACAGGCGAACACTGAAGCTTTCTTT.

The chain links TRBV9 to TRBJ1-6, with a possible D match to TRBD1 (5 bases). The V gene lost 4 bases and the J gene lost 0 bases, with 11 bases spanning the gap. The CDR3 runs 16 residues. The germline CDR1 and CDR2 sequences are SGDLS and YYNGEE. The CDR3 DNA follows: TGTGCCAGCAGCACAGACAGAGACTCCTATAATTCACCCCTCCACTTT. Amino acid sequence: CASSTDRDSYNSPLHF.

CDR3 sequence reads: CASSPAAGPYEQYF. CDR3 nucleotide sequence: TGCGCCAGCAGCCCGGCCGCGGGGCCCTACGAGCAGTACTTC. V and J are TRBV5-1 and TRBJ2-7, with a possible D match to TRBD2 (6 bases). The CDR3 totals 14 residues. Deletions cut 4 bases from V and 2 bases from J, with 13 bases between. The germline gives CDR1 SGHRS, CDR2 YFSETQ.

The chain joins TRBV24-1 to TRBJ2-2; 10 bases fit TRBD2. V dropped 3 bases and J dropped 10; count of bases not matched to a gene: 4. Per germline, CDR1 KGHDR and CDR2 SFDVKD. The CDR3 loop spans 14 amino acids. The chain's CDR3 is CATSDPGTSVELFF. In DNA, the CDR3 is TGTGCCACCAGTGATCCAGGGACTAGCGTGGAGCTGTTTTTT.